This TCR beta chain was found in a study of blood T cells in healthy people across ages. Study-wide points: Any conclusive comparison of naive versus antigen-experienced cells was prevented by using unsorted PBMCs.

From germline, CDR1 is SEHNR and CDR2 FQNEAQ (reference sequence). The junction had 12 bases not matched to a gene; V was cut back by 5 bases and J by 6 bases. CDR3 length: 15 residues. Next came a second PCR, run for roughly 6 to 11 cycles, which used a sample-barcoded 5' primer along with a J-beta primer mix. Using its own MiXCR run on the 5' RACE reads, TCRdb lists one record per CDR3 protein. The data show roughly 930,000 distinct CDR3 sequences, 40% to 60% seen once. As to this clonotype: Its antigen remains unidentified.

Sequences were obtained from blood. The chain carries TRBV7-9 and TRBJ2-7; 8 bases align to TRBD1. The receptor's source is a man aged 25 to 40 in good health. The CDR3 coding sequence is TGTGCCAGCAGCCCTAGCGCAGGGGGCGCGGGCGAGCAGTACTTC. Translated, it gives CASSPSAGGAGEQYF.